This T cell receptor beta chain is from a study of blood T cell repertoires in COVID-19 (TCRdb year 2020). At the level of the whole study: Samples covering the acute and convalescent phases of COVID-19 were provided by collaborators in the United States, Italy and Spain. Subjects who had been exposed to COVID-19, were actively infected with it, or had recovered from it provided the deeply sampled blood TCRbeta repertoires that made up the dataset. HLA class I and class II types, where available, came from metadata supplied by the sample provider rather than from assay-based typing. The prospective study material was composed of cDNA or gDNA derived from T cells, B-cell-depleted T cells, or PBMCs. Samples were obtained from the ongoing ImmuneRACE study (first 160 participants) and from about 1,300 subjects provided by 6 global collaborators. A de-identified subject ID, COVID-19 status, age in years and sex were almost always included in the sample metadata. The repertoires were released in a freely available public database meant as a resource for research on the immune response to SARS-CoV-2. Overall study results and their limits: The amount of clinical and demographic metadata varied by source and participant and was provided uncurated.

CDR1 and CDR2 are drawn from the germline V gene: SGHDT, YYEEEE. At the junction V is shortened by 0 bases and J by 0 bases; bases outside the gene matches: 3. The CDR3 covers 16 residues, taking in both the cysteine and the phenylalanine. The CDR3 DNA has 48 bases and is translated from base 1. Each collaborating institution followed its own protocols to collect whole blood in K2EDTA tubes. For TCRbeta analysis, collaborators shipped samples as frozen whole blood, isolated PBMCs, or DNA extracted from either of those sample types. With regard to this clone: This clone's antigen is unknown. Per-nucleotide qualities are absent, and no much larger clonotype sits a single base away.

The immunoSEQ Assay, a bias-controlled multiplex PCR, was used to amplify TCRbeta CDR3 regions from genomic DNA. In the paper's pipeline: Within the assay, amplification of reference gene primers was used to estimate how many nucleated cells each sample contained. To quantify the absolute abundance of each unique TCRbeta CDR3 rearrangement, sequence reads were collapsed and filtered. For each sample, productive Simpson clonality was calculated by taking the square root of Simpson's diversity index across productive rearrangements. Not all clones reach the TCRdb copy of this immuneACCESS table, which keeps in-frame sequences only. Checked studies attribute under half of the gap to unresolved V genes and leave the rest unexplained. D and trimming were read from the DNA, whereas the V and J calls and clone size are those reported in that table. This sample holds roughly 100,000 clones; nearly 90% were observed only once. Around 2% of the sample rests with the top ten.

The chain employs TRBV5-6 and TRBJ2-1, and 7 junction bases match TRBD2. The receptor was derived from a man in his fifties with active COVID-19. Sequencing input: peripheral blood. This receptor carries the CDR3 CASSLVGGSSYNEQFF. The bases are TGTGCCAGCAGCTTGGTGGGGGGGTCCTCCTACAATGAGCAGTTCTTC.